This TCR beta chain was recorded in a study of glioma-infiltrating T cells. The study, taken as a whole, reports: Only very few CDR3 sequences appeared in both tissue and blood.

This CDR3 region has 14 residues. Germline CDR1 and CDR2: MNHEY and SVGAGI. In the case of this clonotype: As yet, its antigen is unknown. The germline gene is not matched at one end of the junction; a read error may be the cause.

Amplification of TCR alpha and beta CDR3 regions from RNA used iRepertoire nested multiplex PCR. One entry per CDR3 protein results from TCRdb running MiXCR on the multiplex PCR reads. The data show fewer than 250,000 distinct CDR3 sequences, around 30% seen once. The chain links TRBV6-5 to TRBJ1-6; D unresolved. This TCR was recovered from a human donor with low-grade glioma or glioblastoma, undergoing nonglioma brain surgery, or in good health (not recorded which). Input material: glioma tissue, nonneoplastic brain tissue, or PBMCs (not recorded which). The CDR3 region has the DNA TGTGCCAGCAGTTACAGATGGGTTAATTCACCCCTTCACTTT. Amino acid sequence: CASSYRWVNSPLHF.